The present T cell receptor beta chain was sequenced within a study of CD8 T cells in ankylosing spondylitis. Whole-study results and caveats: Some of the motif variants had earlier been found in reactive arthritis patients' fluid and blood. Researchers reportedly found disease-linked clones significantly enriched in matched ankylosing spondylitis synovial fluid.

The authors made TCR beta libraries by quantitative 5'-RACE with molecular barcodes. TCRdb ran MiXCR on the 5' RACE reads and lists one entry per CDR3 protein. The sample carries 250,000 or so distinct CDR3 sequences, under 30% recorded once. Trimming removed 6 bases at V and 1 base at J, with 9 bases between. Germline CDR1 is ENHRY and CDR2 is SYGVKD. The CDR3 loop spans 14 amino acids. Concerning this clonotype itself: Its target is not known.

The TCR sequence derives from a male donor with ankylosing spondylitis or in good health (not recorded which). This rearrangement joins TRBV10-3 to TRBJ2-2; D call uncertain. The source material was blood, either unsorted or a sorted T cell fraction (not recorded which). CDR3 residues: CAIRKDQNTGELFF. As DNA, the CDR3 is TGTGCCATCAGGAAGGACCAGAACACCGGGGAGCTGTTTTTT.